This TCR beta chain appears in the sequencing data of a study of cytomegalovirus exposure and HLA in healthy donors. On this clone: Its antigen is still unknown.

Points from the study as a whole: The authors later found TCR association rates varying by HLA locus, with DRB1 most and HLA-C fewest.

This CDR3 contains 14 residues. Trimming took 2 bases from V and 2 from J, leaving 10 bases between them. Germline V CDR1 and CDR2: MDHEN, SYDVKM. Primers: 60 Vbeta forward and 13 Jbeta reverse. Some clones are missing from TCRdb's copy, which holds only in-frame ones; the method was immunoSEQ multiplex PCR. The table shows under 100,000 clones, with around 70% occurring only once. This TCR was sampled from a woman aged 45-65 years in good health and CMV-seropositive. V is TRBV28 and J is TRBJ2-7; D gene uncertain. The sequenced sample was PBMCs. The CDR3 is CASSLPSATYEQYF. CDR3 nucleotide sequence: TGTGCCAGCAGTTTACCCTCCGCGACCTACGAGCAGTACTTC.